The 26 T cell receptor beta chains listed next were all sequenced from one sample in a study of vaccination and CD4 T cells after COVID-19. An Oncomine TCR Beta short-read assay was used to sequence the DNA from cultured CD4+ T cells. TCRdb fed the PCR reads into MiXCR, producing one record per CDR3 protein. The sample includes about 10,000 distinct CDR3 sequences, around 47% of them seen just once. Treatment reported: roughly nine-day PBMC culture with coronavirus spike peptide pools or control peptides (ViraFEST assay). No cognate antigen is known for these TCRs. Sequenced: CD4+ T cells from blood, cultured in vitro. The source of these receptors is a human donor who had recovered from COVID-19.

The rearrangement uses TRBV20-1 and TRBJ2-2; 12 bases fit TRBD1. V gave up 6 bases and J gave up 7 bases; unmatched junction bases: 12. From germline, CDR1 is DFQATT and CDR2 SNEGSKA (reference sequence). There are 16 residues in the CDR3. The DNA for the CDR3 is TGCAGTGCATTTAATTCCGGGACAGGGGGCAGCGGGGAGCTGTTTTTT. It is translated as CSAFNSGTGGSGELFF.

V usage is TRBV6-1 and J usage is TRBJ1-6, with no clear D. Trimming took 2 bases from V and 7 from J, leaving 9 bases between them. The CDR3 is 14 residues long. The germline CDR1 and CDR2 sequences are MNHNS and SASEGT. DNA for the CDR3: TGTGCCAGCAGTGAACAGCGAGGGAATTCACCCCTCCACTTT. Translating gives CASSEQRGNSPLHF.

The J gene is TRBJ2-5, the V gene TRBV6-5; TRBD2 agrees at 11 bases. Trimming took 4 bases from V and 7 from J; bases not matched to a gene: 8. CDR1 is MNHEY and CDR2 is SVGAGI in the germline V gene. This CDR3 has 15 residues. The CDR3 region is CASSSGLAAKGTQYF. CDR3 in DNA: TGTGCCAGCAGTTCGGGACTAGCGGCGAAGGGGACCCAGTACTTC.

This clonotype was seen only a few times. This rearrangement joins TRBV7-9 to TRBJ1-5, with D possibly being TRBD1 (5 bases). This CDR3 region has 16 residues. Germline CDR1 and CDR2: SEHNR and FQNEAQ (reference sequence). The V end was cut by 1 base, the J end by 2 bases, with 12 bases between. CDR3 DNA: TGTGCCAGCAGCTTAGGTCCGTCGGGGGGCAATCAGCCCCAGCATTTT. Its protein product is CASSLGPSGGNQPQHF.

The chain has TRBV7-9 and TRBJ1-2; 9 bases line up with TRBD1. The CDR3 is 15 amino acids. The germline CDR1 and CDR2 sequences are SEHNR and FQNEAQ (reference sequence). Trimming took 8 bases from V and 4 from J; bases not matched to a gene: 11. The CDR3 region has the DNA TGTGCCAGCCCCAGAAGGACAGGGGAGGCCTATGGCTACACCTTC. Translating gives CASPRRTGEAYGYTF.

CDR3 amino acids: CASSPLGEQSTEAFF. The CDR3 DNA is TGTGCCAGCAGCCCACTAGGGGAACAGTCCACTGAAGCTTTCTTT. V and J are TRBV7-2 and TRBJ1-1, with D tentatively TRBD1 (5 bases). Looked up from germline, CDR1 is SGHTA and CDR2 is FQGNSA. The V gene lost 5 bases and the J gene lost 4 bases, with 17 bases spanning the gap. The CDR3 is made up of 15 amino acids.

This chain joins TRBV11-2 and TRBJ1-1, with 9 bases fitting TRBD1. V was pared by 7 bases and J by 4 bases, with 7 bases of the junction left unmatched. Germline assignment: CDR1 SGHAT and CDR2 FQNNGV. There are 14 residues in the CDR3. CDR3 sequence (DNA): TGTGCCAGCACCACGGACAGGGGTAGCACTGAAGCTTTCTTT. As protein: CASTTDRGSTEAFF.

The gene calls are TRBV11-3 and TRBJ2-1; D remains unclear. Germline loops: CDR1 SGHNT, CDR2 YENEEA. The CDR3 loop spans 14 amino acids. Trimming cost V 4 bases and J 1 base, with 8 bases left between them. CDR3 in DNA: TGTGCCAGCAGCTCGGGTGGGTCCTACAATGAGCAGTTCTTC. Its translation: CASSSGGSYNEQFF.

V gene TRBV25-1 combines with J gene TRBJ1-2; 9 bases align to TRBD1. Trimming took 3 bases from V and 8 from J; bases not matched to a gene: 7. CDR3 size: 14 residues. Germline-derived CDR1 and CDR2 are MGHDK and SYGVNS. The CDR3 loop is CASSDTGGSRGYTF. DNA for the CDR3: TGTGCCAGCAGTGACACAGGGGGCTCTCGGGGCTACACCTTC.

The chain carries TRBV5-6 and TRBJ1-2, with a weak D call TRBD1 (5 bases). Germline CDR1 reads SGHDT; CDR2 reads YYEEEE. The CDR3 has 15 amino acids. Trimming stripped 0 bases from V and 5 bases from J, with 14 bases between. CDR3 protein: CASSLGQFRPYGYTF. The CDR3 nucleotides read TGTGCCAGCAGCTTGGGACAGTTTCGCCCTTATGGCTACACCTTC.

The V and J genes are TRBV7-2 and TRBJ2-6; D is unclear. Germline loops: CDR1 SGHTA, CDR2 FQGNSA. The CDR3 runs to 15 residues. With 1 base removed from V and 0 bases from J, the gap between germline ends came to 4 bases. As DNA, the CDR3 is TGTGCCAGCAGCTTAGAAAGCTCTGGGGCCAACGTCCTGACTTTC. Translation gives CASSLESSGANVLTF.

This clonotype was detected a few times. The chain combines TRBV20-1 with TRBJ2-7; tentatively, D is TRBD1 or TRBD2 (6 bases each). CDR1 DFQATT and CDR2 SNEGSKA come from the germline V gene (reference sequence). Trimming shortened V by 6 bases and J by 0 bases, and 15 bases separated the two germline ends. The CDR3 is made up of 14 amino acids. The CDR3 bases are TGCAGTGCAAGCCCGGGGGCCCACTCCTACGAGCAGTACTTC. Protein sequence: CSASPGAHSYEQYF.

This clonotype was seen a handful of times. The chain couples TRBV6-2 or TRBV6-3 to TRBJ2-3; 8 bases align to TRBD2. V was clipped by 4 bases and J by 4 bases; unmatched bases: 7. This CDR3 is built from 15 residues. From germline, CDR1 is MNHEY and CDR2 SVGEGT. The CDR3 loop is CASSSILSGADTQYF. CDR3 bases: TGTGCCAGCAGTTCCATTCTTAGCGGGGCAGATACGCAGTATTTT.

This rearrangement joins TRBV7-9 to TRBJ2-5; D may be TRBD1 (5 bases). The CDR3 consists of 13 residues. CDR1 is SEHNR and CDR2 is FQNEAQ in the germline V gene (reference sequence). V lost 7 bases to trimming and J lost 4 bases, with 13 bases between them. CDR3 loop: CASIKGLGETQYF. CDR3 nucleotides: TGTGCCAGCATAAAGGGGCTAGGAGAGACCCAGTACTTC.

The J gene is TRBJ2-7, the V gene TRBV6-5; TRBD1 agrees at 8 bases. V gave up 0 bases and J gave up 7 bases; unmatched junction bases: 5. Germline CDR1 and CDR2: MNHEY and SVGAGI. The CDR3 is 14 residues long. CDR3 coding DNA: TGTGCCAGCAGTTACTCGACAGGGGCGGAGGAGCAGTACTTC. Translating it yields CASSYSTGAEEQYF.

The chain recombines TRBV6-1 with TRBJ2-6; D remains unclear. Deletions cut 7 bases from V and 2 bases from J, with 12 bases between. This CDR3 has 15 residues. The germline CDR1 and CDR2 sequences are MNHNS and SASEGT. CDR3 in DNA: TGTGCCAGCAAAGGCGGTTTGACTGGGGCCAACGTCCTGACTTTC. Translation: CASKGGLTGANVLTF.

CDR3 in amino acids: CASSARTGGNEKLFF. DNA of the CDR3: TGTGCCAGTAGTGCTCGGACAGGGGGGAATGAAAAACTGTTTTTT. The genes are TRBV19 and TRBJ1-4; TRBD1 agrees at 10 bases. The CDR3 loop spans 15 amino acids. Germline CDR1 is LNHDA and CDR2 is SQIVND (reference sequence). The V and J ends lost 5 bases and 5 bases, in that order; junction bases with no gene match: 5. Full variable domain (missing parts from reference TRBV19 and TRBJ1-4): DGGITQSPKYLFRKEGQNVTLSCEQNLNHDAMYWYRQDPGQGLRLIYYSQIVNDFQKGDIAEGYSVSREKKESFPLTVTSAQKNPTAFYLCASSARTGGNEKLFFGSGTQLSVL.

J is TRBJ2-2 and V is TRBV7-2, with TRBD2 matching 7 bases. V trimming: 5 bases; J trimming: 9 bases; junction bases outside the gene matches: 9. This CDR3 is 14 amino acids long. From germline, CDR1 is SGHTA and CDR2 FQGNSA. Written as DNA, the CDR3 is TGTGCCAGCAGCCTGCGGACTAGTTGGCGGGAGCTGTTTTTT. This translates into CASSLRTSWRELFF.

This sequence joins TRBV24-1 and TRBJ2-1; 7 nucleotides line up with TRBD1. The CDR3 sequence is 15 residues long. Unmatched junction bases numbered 5, after V lost 2 bases and J lost 5 bases. Germline V gives CDR1 KGHDR, CDR2 SFDVKD. The CDR3 spells CATSDSGQLNNEQFF. The CDR3 DNA is TGTGCCACCAGTGATTCGGGACAGTTGAACAATGAGCAGTTCTTC.

This clonotype showed up just a few times. The CDR3 region is CASSEPKSPLHF. DNA of the CDR3: TGTGCCAGCAGTGAACCTAAATCACCCCTCCACTTT. The J gene is TRBJ1-6, the V gene TRBV6-1; no clear D. V lost 2 bases and J 10 bases, leaving 6 bases between the germline ends. CDR1 and CDR2 (germline): MNHNS, SASEGT. The CDR3 is 12 amino acids.

This clonotype was observed a handful of times. The chain has TRBV5-1 and TRBJ1-2; TRBD1 matches 8 bases. V gave up 4 bases and J gave up 2 bases; unmatched junction bases: 7. CDR1 SGHRS and CDR2 YFSETQ come from the germline V gene. CDR3 size: 15 residues. In DNA, the CDR3 is TGCGCCAGCAGCACTCCGGGACAGGTGAACTATGGCTACACCTTC. Translating gives CASSTPGQVNYGYTF.

There are a few counts of this clonotype. V gene TRBV30 combines with J gene TRBJ1-6, with a tentative D call TRBD1 (6 bases). With 0 bases removed from V and 9 bases from J, the gap between germline ends came to 12 bases. This CDR3 comprises 14 residues. The germline V gene encodes CDR1 GTSNPN and CDR2 SVGIG (reference sequence). For the CDR3, the DNA is TGTGCCTGGAGTGTACAGGGTCGGGTTTCACCCCTCCACTTT. The encoded protein is CAWSVQGRVSPLHF. The variable domain in full, with the rest retrieved from reference TRBV30 and TRBJ1-6, is SQTIHQWPATLVQPVGSPLSLECTVEGTSNPNLYWYRQAAGRGLQLLFYSVGIGQISSEVPQNLSASRPQDRQFILSSKKLLLSDSGFYLCAWSVQGRVSPLHFGNGTRLTVT.

V gene TRBV19 combines with J gene TRBJ2-1; 7 bases fit TRBD1. Germline CDR1 LNHDA, CDR2 SQIVND (reference sequence). Losses at the gene ends were 5 bases for V and 1 base for J; bases not matched to a gene: 11. This CDR3 comprises 17 residues. The DNA of the CDR3 is TGTGCCAGTAGTCCGCGAGGGGGCGCAGGTTCCTACAATGAGCAGTTCTTC. Its protein product is CASSPRGGAGSYNEQFF.

The chain has TRBV5-4 and TRBJ2-4; D is unclear. Trimming left V 3 bases short and J 1 base short, with 14 bases between. The CDR3 contains 16 residues. Germline values: CDR1 SGHNT, CDR2 YYREEE (reference sequence). CDR3 DNA: TGTGCCAGCAGCTCGACGTCAGGCAGTGCCAAAAACATTCAGTACTTC. Residues: CASSSTSGSAKNIQYF.

This clonotype is a singleton in its sample. The V call is TRBV30, the J call TRBJ2-3, with D unresolved. Trimming took off 1 base at V and 0 bases at J, with 8 bases between the two ends. Germline CDR1 is GTSNPN and CDR2 is SVGIG (reference sequence). The CDR3 loop spans 14 amino acids. CDR3 in DNA: TGTGCCTGGAGTGGGGGATATAGCACAGATACGCAGTATTTT. Protein sequence: CAWSGGYSTDTQYF.

The V call is TRBV12-5, the J call TRBJ2-2; maybe TRBD1 (6 bases). This CDR3 is built from 14 residues. Trimming stripped 4 bases from V and 6 bases from J, with 12 bases between. Germline V gene sequence: CDR1 LGHNT, CDR2 FRNRAP. The CDR3 sequence is CASGYVSGAGELFF. CDR3 nucleotides: TGTGCTAGTGGTTACGTATCAGGGGCCGGGGAGCTGTTTTTT.